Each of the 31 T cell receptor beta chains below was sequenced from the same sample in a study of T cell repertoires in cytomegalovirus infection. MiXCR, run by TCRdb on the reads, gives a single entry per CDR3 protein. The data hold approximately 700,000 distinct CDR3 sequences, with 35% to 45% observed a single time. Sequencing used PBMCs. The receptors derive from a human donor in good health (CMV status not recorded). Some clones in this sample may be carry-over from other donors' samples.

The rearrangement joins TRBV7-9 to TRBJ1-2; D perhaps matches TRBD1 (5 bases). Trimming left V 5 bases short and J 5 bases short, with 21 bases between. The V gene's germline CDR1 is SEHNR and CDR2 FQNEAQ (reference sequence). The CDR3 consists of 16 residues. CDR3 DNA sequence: TGTGCCAGCAGCCCCCAAGGGGTCCCTGAAGATTATGGCTACACCTTC. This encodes CASSPQGVPEDYGYTF. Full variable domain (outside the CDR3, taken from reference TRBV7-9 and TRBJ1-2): DTGVSQNPRHKITKRGQNVTFRCDPISEHNRLYWYRQTLGQGPEFLTYFQNEAQLEKSRLLSDRFSAERPKGSFSTLEIQRTEQGDSAMYLCASSPQGVPEDYGYTFGSGTRLTVV.

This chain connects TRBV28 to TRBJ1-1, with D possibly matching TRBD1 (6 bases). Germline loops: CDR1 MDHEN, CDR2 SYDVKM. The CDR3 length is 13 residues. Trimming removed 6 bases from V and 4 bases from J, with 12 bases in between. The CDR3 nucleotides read TGTGCCAGCAGGATGGGGGCTGGCACTGAAGCTTTCTTT. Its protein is CASRMGAGTEAFF. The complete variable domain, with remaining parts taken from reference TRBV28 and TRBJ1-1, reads DVKVTQSSRYLVKRTGEKVFLECVQDMDHENMFWYRQDPGLGLRLIYFSYDVKMKEKGDIPEGYSVSREKKERFSLILESASTNQTSMYLCASRMGAGTEAFFGQGTRLTVV.

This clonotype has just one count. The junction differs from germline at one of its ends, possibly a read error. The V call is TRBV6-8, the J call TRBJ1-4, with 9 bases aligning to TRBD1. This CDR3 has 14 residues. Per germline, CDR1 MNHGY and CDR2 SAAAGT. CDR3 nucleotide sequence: TGTGCCCGCAGAACAGGGGGCGTGAATGAAAAACTGTTTTTT. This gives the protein CARRTGGVNEKLFF.

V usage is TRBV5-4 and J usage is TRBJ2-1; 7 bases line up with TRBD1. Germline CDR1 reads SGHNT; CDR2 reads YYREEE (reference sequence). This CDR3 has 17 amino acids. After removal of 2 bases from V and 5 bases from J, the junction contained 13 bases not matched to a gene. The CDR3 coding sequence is TGTGCCAGCAGCTTTGCGACAGGGTCGGATCCCAACAATGAGCAGTTCTTC. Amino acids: CASSFATGSDPNNEQFF. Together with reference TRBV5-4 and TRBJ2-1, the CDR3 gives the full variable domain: ETGVTQSPTHLIKTRGQQVTLRCSSQSGHNTVSWYQQALGQGPQFIFQYYREEENGRGNFPPRFSGLQFPNYSSELNVNALELDDSALYLCASSFATGSDPNNEQFFGPGTRLTVL.

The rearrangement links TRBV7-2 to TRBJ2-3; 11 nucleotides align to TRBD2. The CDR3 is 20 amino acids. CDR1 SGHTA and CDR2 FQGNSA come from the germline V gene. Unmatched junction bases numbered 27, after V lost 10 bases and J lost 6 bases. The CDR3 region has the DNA TGTGCCACATCACTACGGGACTTAGCGGGAGGGTTTGGAGGATGGGATACGCAGTATTTT. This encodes CATSLRDLAGGFGGWDTQYF.

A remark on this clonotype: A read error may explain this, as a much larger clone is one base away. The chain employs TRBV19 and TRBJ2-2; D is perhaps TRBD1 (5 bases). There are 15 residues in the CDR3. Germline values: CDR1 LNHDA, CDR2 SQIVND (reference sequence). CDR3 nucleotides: TGTGCCATTAGTAGGGCAGGGATAAACACCGGGGAGCTGTTTTTT. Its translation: CAISRAGINTGELFF.

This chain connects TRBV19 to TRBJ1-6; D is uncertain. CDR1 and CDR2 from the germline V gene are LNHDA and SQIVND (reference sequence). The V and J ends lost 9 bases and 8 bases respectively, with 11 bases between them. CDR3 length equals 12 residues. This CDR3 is CASRYADSPLHF. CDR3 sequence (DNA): TGTGCCAGCAGATACGCGGATTCACCCCTCCACTTT.

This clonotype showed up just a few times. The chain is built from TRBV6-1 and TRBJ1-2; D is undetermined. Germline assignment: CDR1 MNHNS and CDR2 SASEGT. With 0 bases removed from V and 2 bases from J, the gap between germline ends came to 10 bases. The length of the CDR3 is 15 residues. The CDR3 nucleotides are TGTGCCAGCAGTGAAGCGAAACGTGGGAACTATGGCTACACCTTC. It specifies CASSEAKRGNYGYTF.

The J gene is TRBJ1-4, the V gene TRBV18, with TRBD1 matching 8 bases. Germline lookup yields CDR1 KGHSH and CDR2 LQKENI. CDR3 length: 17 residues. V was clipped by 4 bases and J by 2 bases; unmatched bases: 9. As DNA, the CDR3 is TGTGCCAGCTCACTGTCCGGACAGGGAGCGACTAATGAAAAACTGTTTTTT. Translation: CASSLSGQGATNEKLFF.

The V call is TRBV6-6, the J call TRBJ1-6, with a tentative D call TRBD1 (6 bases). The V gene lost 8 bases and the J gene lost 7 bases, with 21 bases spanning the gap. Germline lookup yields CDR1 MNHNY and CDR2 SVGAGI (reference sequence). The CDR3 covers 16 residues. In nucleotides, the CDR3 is TGTGCCAGCGGTGTAGGATCCCCAGGGGCCAATTCACCCCTCCACTTT. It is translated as CASGVGSPGANSPLHF.

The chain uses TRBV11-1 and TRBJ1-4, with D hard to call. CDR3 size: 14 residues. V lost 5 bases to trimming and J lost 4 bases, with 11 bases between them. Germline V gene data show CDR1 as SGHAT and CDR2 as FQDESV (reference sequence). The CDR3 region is CASSADGYNEKLFF. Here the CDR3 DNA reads TGTGCCAGCAGCGCGGACGGATATAATGAAAAACTGTTTTTT.

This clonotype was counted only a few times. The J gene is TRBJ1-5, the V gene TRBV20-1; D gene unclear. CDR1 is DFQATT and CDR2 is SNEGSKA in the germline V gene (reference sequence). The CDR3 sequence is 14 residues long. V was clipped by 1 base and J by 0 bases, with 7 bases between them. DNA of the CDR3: TGCAGTGCTAGAGGGTCCAGTAGCAATCAGCCCCAGCATTTT. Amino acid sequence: CSARGSSSNQPQHF.

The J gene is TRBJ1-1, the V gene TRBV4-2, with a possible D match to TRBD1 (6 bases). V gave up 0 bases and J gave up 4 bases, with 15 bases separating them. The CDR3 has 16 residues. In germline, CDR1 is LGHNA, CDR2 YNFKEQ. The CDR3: CASSQDRSKGGTEAFF. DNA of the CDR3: TGTGCCAGCAGCCAAGATCGGTCGAAGGGGGGCACTGAAGCTTTCTTT.

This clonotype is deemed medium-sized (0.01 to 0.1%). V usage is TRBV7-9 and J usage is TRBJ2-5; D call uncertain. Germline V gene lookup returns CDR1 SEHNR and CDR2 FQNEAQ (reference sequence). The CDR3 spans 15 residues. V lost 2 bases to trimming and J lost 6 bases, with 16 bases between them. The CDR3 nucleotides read TGTGCCAGCAGCTTAAGTTCGGGCCAGCAGAAGACCCAGTACTTC. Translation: CASSLSSGQQKTQYF.

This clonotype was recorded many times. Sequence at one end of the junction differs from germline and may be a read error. CDR3 sequence: CASSSGGADIF. Written as DNA, the CDR3 is TGTGCCAGCAGCTCCGGTGGGGCAGACATCTTC. V is TRBV7-8 and J is TRBJ2-7, with D perhaps TRBD1 (5 bases). CDR3 size: 11 residues. CDR1 and CDR2 from the germline V gene are SGHVS and FQNEAQ.

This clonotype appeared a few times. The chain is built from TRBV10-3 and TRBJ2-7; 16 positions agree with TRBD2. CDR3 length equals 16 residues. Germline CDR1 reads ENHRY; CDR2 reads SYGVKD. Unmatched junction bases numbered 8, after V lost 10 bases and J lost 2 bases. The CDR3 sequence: CATGLAGGRGAYEQYF. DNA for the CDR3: TGTGCCACGGGACTAGCGGGAGGGAGGGGCGCCTACGAGCAGTACTTC.

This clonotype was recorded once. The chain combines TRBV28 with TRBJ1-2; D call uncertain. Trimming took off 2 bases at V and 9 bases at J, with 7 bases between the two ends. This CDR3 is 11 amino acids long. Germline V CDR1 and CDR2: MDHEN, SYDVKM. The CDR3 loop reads CASSLGLSYTF. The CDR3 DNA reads TGTGCCAGCAGTTTAGGGCTCAGCTACACCTTC.

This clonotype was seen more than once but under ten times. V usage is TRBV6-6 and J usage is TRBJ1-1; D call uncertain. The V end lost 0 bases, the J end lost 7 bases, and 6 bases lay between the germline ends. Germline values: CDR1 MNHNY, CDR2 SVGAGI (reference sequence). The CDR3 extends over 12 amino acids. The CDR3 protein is CASSYSSGEAFF. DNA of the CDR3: TGTGCCAGCAGTTACTCTTCAGGTGAAGCTTTCTTT.

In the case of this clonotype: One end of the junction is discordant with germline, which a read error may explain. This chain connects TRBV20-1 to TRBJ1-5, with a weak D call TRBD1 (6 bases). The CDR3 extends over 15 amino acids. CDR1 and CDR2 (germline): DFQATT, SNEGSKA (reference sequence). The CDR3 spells CSARSPQGIDQPPHF. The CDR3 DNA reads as TGCAGTGCTAGATCCCCGCAGGGGATTGATCAGCCCCCGCATTTT.

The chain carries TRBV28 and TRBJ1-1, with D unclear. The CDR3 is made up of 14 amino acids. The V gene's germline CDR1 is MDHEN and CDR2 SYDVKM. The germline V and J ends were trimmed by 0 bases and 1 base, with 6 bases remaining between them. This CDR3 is CASSLWLENTEAFF. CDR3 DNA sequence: TGTGCCAGCAGTTTATGGTTGGAGAACACTGAAGCTTTCTTT. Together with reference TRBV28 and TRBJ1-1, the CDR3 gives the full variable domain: DVKVTQSSRYLVKRTGEKVFLECVQDMDHENMFWYRQDPGLGLRLIYFSYDVKMKEKGDIPEGYSVSREKKERFSLILESASTNQTSMYLCASSLWLENTEAFFGQGTRLTVV.

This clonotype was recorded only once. This CDR3 is CSSGGIVNTEAFF. As DNA, the CDR3 is TGCAGCTCTGGGGGGATCGTGAACACTGAAGCTTTCTTT. The chain uses TRBV29-1 and TRBJ1-1; D may be TRBD1 (5 bases). Germline CDR1 and CDR2: SQVTM and ANQGSEA. The V and J ends lost 8 bases and 0 bases respectively, with 13 bases between them. The CDR3 extends over 13 amino acids.

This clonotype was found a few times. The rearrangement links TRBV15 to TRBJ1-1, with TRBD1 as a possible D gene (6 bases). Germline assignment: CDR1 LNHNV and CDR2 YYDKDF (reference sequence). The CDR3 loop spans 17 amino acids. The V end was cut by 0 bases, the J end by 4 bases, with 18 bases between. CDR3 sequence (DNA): TGTGCCACCAGCAGAGATCCCACCAGGGGTATAAGCACTGAAGCTTTCTTT. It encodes CATSRDPTRGISTEAFF.

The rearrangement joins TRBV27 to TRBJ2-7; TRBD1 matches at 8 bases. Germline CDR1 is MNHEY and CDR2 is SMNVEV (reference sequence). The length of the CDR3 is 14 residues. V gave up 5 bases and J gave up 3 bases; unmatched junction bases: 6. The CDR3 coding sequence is TGTGCCAGCAGTCCTCAGGGGGCCCTCTACGAGCAGTACTTC. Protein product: CASSPQGALYEQYF.

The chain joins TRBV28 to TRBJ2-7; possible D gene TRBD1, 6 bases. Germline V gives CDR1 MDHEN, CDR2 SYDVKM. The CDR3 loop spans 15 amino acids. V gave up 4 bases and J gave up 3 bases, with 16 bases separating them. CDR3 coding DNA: TGTGCCAGCAGTTGCACCGGGACAAATTGCTACGAGCAGTACTTC. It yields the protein CASSCTGTNCYEQYF. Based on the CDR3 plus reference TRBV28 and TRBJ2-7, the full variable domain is DVKVTQSSRYLVKRTGEKVFLECVQDMDHENMFWYRQDPGLGLRLIYFSYDVKMKEKGDIPEGYSVSREKKERFSLILESASTNQTSMYLCASSCTGTNCYEQYFGPGTRLTVT.

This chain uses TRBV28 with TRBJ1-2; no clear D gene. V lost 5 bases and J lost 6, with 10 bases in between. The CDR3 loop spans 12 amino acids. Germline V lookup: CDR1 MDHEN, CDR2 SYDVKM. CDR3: CASSARLDGYTF. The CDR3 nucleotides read TGTGCCAGCAGTGCCCGGTTGGATGGCTACACCTTC.

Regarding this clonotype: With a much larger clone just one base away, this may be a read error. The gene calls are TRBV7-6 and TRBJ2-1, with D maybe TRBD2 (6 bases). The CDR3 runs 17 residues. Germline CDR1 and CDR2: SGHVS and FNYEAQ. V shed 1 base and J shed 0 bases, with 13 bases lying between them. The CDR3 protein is CASSLGASDYSYNEQFF. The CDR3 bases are TGTGCCAGCAGCTTAGGGGCTAGCGATTACTCCTACAATGAGCAGTTCTTC.

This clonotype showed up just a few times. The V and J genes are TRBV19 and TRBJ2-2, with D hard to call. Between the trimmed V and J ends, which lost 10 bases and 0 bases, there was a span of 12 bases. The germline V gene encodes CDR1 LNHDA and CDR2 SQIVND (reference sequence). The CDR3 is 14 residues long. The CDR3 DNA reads TGTGCCACCCACTCCAGGTCGAACACCGGGGAGCTGTTTTTT. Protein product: CATHSRSNTGELFF.

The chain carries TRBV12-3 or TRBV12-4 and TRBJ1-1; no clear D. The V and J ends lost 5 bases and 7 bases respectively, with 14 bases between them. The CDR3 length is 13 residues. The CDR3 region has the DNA TGTGCCAGCAGTGCCGGCCTTCTCCTTGAAGCTTTCTTT. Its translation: CASSAGLLLEAFF.

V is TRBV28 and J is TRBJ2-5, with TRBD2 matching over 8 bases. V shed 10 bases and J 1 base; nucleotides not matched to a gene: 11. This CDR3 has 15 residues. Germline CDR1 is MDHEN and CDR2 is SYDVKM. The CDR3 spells CATRIGGGFQETQYF. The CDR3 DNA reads TGTGCCACCCGCATCGGCGGGGGGTTCCAAGAGACCCAGTACTTC.

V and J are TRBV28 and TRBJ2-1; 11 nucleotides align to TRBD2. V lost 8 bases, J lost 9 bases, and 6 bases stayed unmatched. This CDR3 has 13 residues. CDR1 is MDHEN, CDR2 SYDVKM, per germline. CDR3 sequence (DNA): TGTGCCAGCGGGACTAGCGGATCTCCTGAGCAGTTCTTC. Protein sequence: CASGTSGSPEQFF.

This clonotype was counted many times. CDR3: CASSTGGASGKTQYF. The CDR3 DNA is TGTGCCAGCAGCACAGGGGGGGCCTCGGGAAAGACCCAGTACTTC. The chain links TRBV28 to TRBJ2-5; D possibly corresponds to TRBD1 (8 bases). Trimming took off 6 bases at V and 6 bases at J, with 20 bases between the two ends. Looked up from germline, CDR1 is MDHEN and CDR2 is SYDVKM. The CDR3 is made up of 15 amino acids.